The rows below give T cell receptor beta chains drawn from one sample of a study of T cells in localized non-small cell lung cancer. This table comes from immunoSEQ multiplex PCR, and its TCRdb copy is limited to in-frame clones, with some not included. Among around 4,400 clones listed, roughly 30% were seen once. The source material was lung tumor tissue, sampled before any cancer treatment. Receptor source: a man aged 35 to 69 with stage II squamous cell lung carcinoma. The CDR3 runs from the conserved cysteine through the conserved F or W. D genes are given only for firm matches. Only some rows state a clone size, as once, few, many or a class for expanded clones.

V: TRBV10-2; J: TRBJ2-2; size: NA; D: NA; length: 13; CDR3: CASSRQNTGELFF; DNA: TGCGCCAGCAGCCGACAGAACACCGGGGAGCTGTTTTTT
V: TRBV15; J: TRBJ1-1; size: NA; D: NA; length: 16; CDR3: CATSREGPGRRTEAFF; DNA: TGTGCCACCAGCAGAGAAGGTCCGGGAAGAAGAACTGAAGCTTTCTTT
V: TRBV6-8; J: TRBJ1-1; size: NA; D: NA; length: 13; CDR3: CASSVNQVGEAFF; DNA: TGTGCCAGCAGTGTTAACCAGGTTGGCGAAGCTTTCTTT
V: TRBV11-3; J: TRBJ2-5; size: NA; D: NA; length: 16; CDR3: CASSSTRNPVKETQYF; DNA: TGTGCCAGCAGCTCCACGCGGAACCCGGTAAAAGAGACCCAGTACTTC
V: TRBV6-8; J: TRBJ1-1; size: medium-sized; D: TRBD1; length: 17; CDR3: CASSYYAGQGYWTEAFF; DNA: TGTGCCAGCAGTTATTATGCGGGACAGGGGTATTGGACTGAAGCTTTCTTT
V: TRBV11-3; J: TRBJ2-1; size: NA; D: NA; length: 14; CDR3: CASSLVGRAYEQFF; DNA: TGTGCCAGCAGCTTAGTGGGCAGGGCTTATGAGCAGTTCTTC
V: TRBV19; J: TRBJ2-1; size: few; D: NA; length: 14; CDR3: CASSIALFGNEQFF; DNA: TGTGCCAGTAGTATAGCGTTATTCGGCAATGAGCAGTTCTTC
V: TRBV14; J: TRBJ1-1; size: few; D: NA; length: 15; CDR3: CASSQERAVNTEAFF; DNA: TGTGCCAGCAGCCAAGAAAGGGCAGTTAACACTGAAGCTTTCTTT
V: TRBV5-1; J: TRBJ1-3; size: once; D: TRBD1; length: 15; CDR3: CASSLRTGSGNTIYF; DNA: TGCGCCAGCAGCCTTCGGACAGGTTCCGGAAACACCATATATTTT
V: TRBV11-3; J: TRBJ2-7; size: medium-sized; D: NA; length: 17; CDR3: CASSSPGHGFSSYEQYF; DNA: TGTGCCAGCAGCTCTCCGGGACATGGATTTTCCTCCTACGAGCAGTACTTC
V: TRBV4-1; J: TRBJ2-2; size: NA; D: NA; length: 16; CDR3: CASSQEGAGRTGELFF; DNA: TGCGCCAGCAGCCAAGAGGGGGCGGGGAGAACCGGGGAGCTGTTTTTT
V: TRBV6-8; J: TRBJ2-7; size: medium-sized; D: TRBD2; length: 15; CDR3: CASSYPTSGKYEQYF; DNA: TGTGCCAGCAGTTACCCAACTAGCGGGAAGTACGAGCAGTACTTC
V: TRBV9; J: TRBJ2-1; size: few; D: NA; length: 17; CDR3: CASSSRVGDPRDNEQFF; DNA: TGTGCCAGCAGCTCCCGCGTGGGGGATCCTAGGGACAATGAGCAGTTCTTC
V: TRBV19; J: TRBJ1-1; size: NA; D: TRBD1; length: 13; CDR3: CASSATGQTEAFF; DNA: TGTGCCAGTAGTGCAACGGGACAGACTGAAGCTTTCTTT
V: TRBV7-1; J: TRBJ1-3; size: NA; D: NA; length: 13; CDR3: CASSLQGENTIYF; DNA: TGTGCCAGCAGCTTACAGGGAGAAAACACCATATATTTT
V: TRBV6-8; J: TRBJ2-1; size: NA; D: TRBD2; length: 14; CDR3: CAIGGLAGINEQFF; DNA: TGTGCCATCGGGGGACTAGCGGGGATCAATGAGCAGTTCTTC
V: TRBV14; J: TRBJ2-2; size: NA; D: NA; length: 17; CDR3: CASSPRGSKVDTGELFF; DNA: TGTGCCAGCAGCCCGCGGGGCTCCAAGGTGGACACCGGGGAGCTGTTTTTT
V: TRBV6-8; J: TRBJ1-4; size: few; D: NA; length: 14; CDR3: CASSYSGLGEKLFF; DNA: TGTGCCAGCAGTTACTCCGGACTCGGTGAAAAACTGTTTTTT
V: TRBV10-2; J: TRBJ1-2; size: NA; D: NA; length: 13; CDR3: CASSEDPNYGYTF; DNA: TGCGCCAGCAGTGAAGACCCTAACTATGGCTACACCTTC
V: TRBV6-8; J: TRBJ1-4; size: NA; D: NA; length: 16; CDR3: CASSLERAAANEKLFF; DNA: TGTGCCAGCAGTTTGGAAAGGGCGGCTGCTAATGAAAAACTGTTTTTT
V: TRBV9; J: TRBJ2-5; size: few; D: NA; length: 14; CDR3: CASSDPGGSETQYF; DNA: TGTGCCAGCAGCGACCCTGGGGGATCTGAGACCCAGTACTTC
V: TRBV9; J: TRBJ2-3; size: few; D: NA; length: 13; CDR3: CASSAGTLETQYF; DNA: TGTGCCAGCAGCGCCGGGACTCTCGAGACGCAGTATTTT
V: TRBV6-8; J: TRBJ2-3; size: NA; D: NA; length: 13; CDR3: CASSVPRGDTQYF; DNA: TGTGCCAGCAGTGTACCACGGGGGGATACGCAGTATTTT
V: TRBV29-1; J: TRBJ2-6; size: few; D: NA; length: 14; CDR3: CSVETQAGANVLTF; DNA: TGCAGCGTTGAAACCCAGGCTGGGGCCAACGTCCTGACTTTC
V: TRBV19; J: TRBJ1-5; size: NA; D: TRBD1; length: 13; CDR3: CASTDRGSQPQHF; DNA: TGTGCCAGTACAGACAGGGGAAGTCAGCCCCAGCATTTT
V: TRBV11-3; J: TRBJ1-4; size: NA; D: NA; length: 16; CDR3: CASSSFSGDWGEKLFF; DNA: TGTGCCAGCAGCTCATTCTCAGGGGACTGGGGTGAAAAACTGTTTTTT
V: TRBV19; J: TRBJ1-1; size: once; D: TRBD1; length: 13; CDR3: CASRGDRATEAFF; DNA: TGTGCCAGTAGGGGGGACAGGGCCACTGAAGCTTTCTTT
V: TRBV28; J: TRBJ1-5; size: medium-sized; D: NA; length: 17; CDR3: CASSLFLWQNSNQPQHF; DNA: TGTGCCAGCAGTTTATTCCTCTGGCAGAATAGCAATCAGCCCCAGCATTTT
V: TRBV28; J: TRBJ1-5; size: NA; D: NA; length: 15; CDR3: CASSFAKGTYQPQHF; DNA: TGTGCCAGCAGTTTCGCGAAGGGGACGTATCAGCCCCAGCATTTT
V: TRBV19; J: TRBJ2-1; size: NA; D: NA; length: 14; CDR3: CASKAGNSYNEQFF; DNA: TGTGCCAGTAAGGCGGGAAACTCCTACAATGAGCAGTTCTTC
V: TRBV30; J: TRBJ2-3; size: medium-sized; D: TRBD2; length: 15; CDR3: CAWSTARGGTDTQYF; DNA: TGTGCCTGGAGTACGGCAAGGGGAGGGACAGATACGCAGTATTTT
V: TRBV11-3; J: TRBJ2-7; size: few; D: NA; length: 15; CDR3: CASSLVGRGTYEQYF; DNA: TGTGCCAGCAGCTTGGTCGGGAGAGGAACCTACGAGCAGTACTTC
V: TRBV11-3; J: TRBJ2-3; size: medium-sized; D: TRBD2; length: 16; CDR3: CASSLVPGGLSDTQYF; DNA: TGTGCCAGCAGCTTAGTGCCGGGGGGACTTTCAGATACGCAGTATTTT
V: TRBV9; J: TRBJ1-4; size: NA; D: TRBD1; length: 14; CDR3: CASSRTGPEEKLFF; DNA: TGTGCCAGCAGTCGGACAGGGCCAGAAGAAAAACTGTTTTTT
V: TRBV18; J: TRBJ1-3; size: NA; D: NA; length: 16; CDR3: CASSPFSGSSGNTIYF; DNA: TGTGCCAGCTCACCGTTTTCCGGGAGCTCTGGAAACACCATATATTTT
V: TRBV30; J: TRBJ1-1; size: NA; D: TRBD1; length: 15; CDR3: CAWSYHRGPSTEAFF; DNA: TGTGCCTGGAGTTACCACAGGGGGCCCTCCACTGAAGCTTTCTTT
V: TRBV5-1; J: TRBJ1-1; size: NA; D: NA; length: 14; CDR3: CASSTDRLRDEAFF; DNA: TGCGCCAGCAGCACGGACAGATTGCGCGATGAAGCTTTCTTT
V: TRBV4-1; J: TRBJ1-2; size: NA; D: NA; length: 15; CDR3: CASSQSGSLDYGYTF; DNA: TGCGCCAGCAGCCAATCCGGGTCTCTGGACTATGGCTACACCTTC
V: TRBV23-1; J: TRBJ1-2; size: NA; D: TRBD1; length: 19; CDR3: CASSQKPIPGQGPSYGYTF; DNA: TGCGCCAGCAGTCAAAAACCAATTCCGGGACAGGGACCCAGCTATGGCTACACCTTC
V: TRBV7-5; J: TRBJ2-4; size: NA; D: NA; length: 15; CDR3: CASSSLGGDKNIQYF; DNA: TGTGCCAGCAGCTCCCTGGGGGGAGACAAAAACATTCAGTACTTC
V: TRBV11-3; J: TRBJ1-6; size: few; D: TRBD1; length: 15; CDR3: CASSLEGQGNSPLHF; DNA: TGTGCCAGCAGCTTAGAAGGACAGGGGAATTCACCCCTCCACTTT
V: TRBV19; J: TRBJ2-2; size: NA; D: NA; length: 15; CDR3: CASSQESGSTGELFF; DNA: TGTGCCAGTAGTCAGGAGTCAGGGAGCACCGGGGAGCTGTTTTTT
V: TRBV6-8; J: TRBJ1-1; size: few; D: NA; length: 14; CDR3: CASIKDSPNTEAFF; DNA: TGTGCCAGCATTAAAGACAGTCCGAACACTGAAGCTTTCTTT
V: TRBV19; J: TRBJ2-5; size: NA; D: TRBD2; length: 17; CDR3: CASSIRLAGGQQETQYF; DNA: TGTGCCAGTAGTATCCGACTAGCGGGAGGGCAACAAGAGACCCAGTACTTC
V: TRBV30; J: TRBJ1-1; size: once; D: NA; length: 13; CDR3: CAWSVDLYTEAFF; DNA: TGTGCCTGGAGTGTAGACTTATACACTGAAGCTTTCTTT
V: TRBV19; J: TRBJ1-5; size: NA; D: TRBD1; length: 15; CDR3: CASRDATGGNQPQHF; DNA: TGTGCCAGTCGGGATGCCACAGGGGGCAATCAGCCCCAGCATTTT
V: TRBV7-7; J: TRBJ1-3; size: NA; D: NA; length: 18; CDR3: CASSPLVRDTDSGNTIYF; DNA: TGTGCCAGCAGCCCGCTCGTCCGGGACACCGACTCTGGAAACACCATATATTTT
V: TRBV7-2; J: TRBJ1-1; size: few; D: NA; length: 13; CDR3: CASSLRGNTEAFF; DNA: TGTGCCAGCAGCCTCAGGGGAAACACTGAAGCTTTCTTT
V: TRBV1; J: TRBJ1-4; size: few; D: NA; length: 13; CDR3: CASSSRTDEKLFF; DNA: TGCGCCAGCAGCTCGCGGACGGATGAAAAACTGTTTTTT
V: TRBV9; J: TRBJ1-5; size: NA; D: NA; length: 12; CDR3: CASSFPGQPQHF; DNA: TGTGCCAGCAGCTTCCCCGGTCAGCCCCAGCATTTT
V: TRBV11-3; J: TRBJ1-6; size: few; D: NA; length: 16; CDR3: CASSYTSGVDNSPLHF; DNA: TGTGCCAGCAGCTACACCTCAGGGGTAGACAATTCACCCCTCCACTTT
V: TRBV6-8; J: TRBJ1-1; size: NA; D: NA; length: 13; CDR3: CASSDSFGTEAFF; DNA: TGTGCCAGCAGTGACTCTTTCGGCACTGAAGCTTTCTTT
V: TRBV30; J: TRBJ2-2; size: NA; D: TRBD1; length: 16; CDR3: CAWSGVGTVNTGELFF; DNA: TGTGCCTGGAGTGGGGTGGGGACAGTGAACACCGGGGAGCTGTTTTTT
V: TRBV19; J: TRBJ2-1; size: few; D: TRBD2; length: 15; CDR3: CASSILASGRNEQFF; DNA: TGTGCCAGTAGTATTTTGGCTAGCGGACGCAATGAGCAGTTCTTC
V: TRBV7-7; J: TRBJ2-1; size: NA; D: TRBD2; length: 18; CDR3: CASSGGTGLSGRATEQFF; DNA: TGTGCCAGCAGCGGGGGGACAGGACTCAGCGGGAGGGCCACTGAGCAGTTCTTC
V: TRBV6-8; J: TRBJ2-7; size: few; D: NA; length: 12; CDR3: CASGTGPYEQYF; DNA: TGTGCCAGCGGTACAGGGCCCTACGAGCAGTACTTC
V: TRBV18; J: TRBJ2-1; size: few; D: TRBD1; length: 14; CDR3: CASSPEQGLREQFF; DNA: TGTGCCAGCTCACCAGAACAGGGGCTACGTGAGCAGTTCTTC
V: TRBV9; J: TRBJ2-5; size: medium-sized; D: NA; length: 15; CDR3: CASSDPSSYQETQYF; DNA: TGTGCCAGCAGTGATCCTAGCTCGTACCAAGAGACCCAGTACTTC
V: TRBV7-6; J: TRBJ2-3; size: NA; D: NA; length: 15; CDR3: CASSLGGGPGDTQYF; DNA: TGTGCCAGCAGCTTAGGAGGAGGCCCCGGAGATACGCAGTATTTT
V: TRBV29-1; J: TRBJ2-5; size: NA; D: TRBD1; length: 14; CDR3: CSVDGQGVMETQYF; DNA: TGCAGCGTTGATGGGCAGGGGGTGATGGAGACCCAGTACTTC